The present T cell receptor (beta chain) was sequenced within a study of blood T cell repertoires in COVID-19. Trimming took off 6 bases at V and 5 bases at J, with 11 bases between the two ends. CDR1 and CDR2 (germline): LNHDA, SQIVND (reference sequence). The CDR3 runs to 14 residues. In the source study's methods: Reference gene primer amplification gave estimated nucleated cell counts. The table came from immunoSEQ multiplex PCR; TCRdb's copy has only in-frame clones and leaves some out. V and J calls plus clone size are reproduced from that table; the DNA served to infer D and trimming. The sample has hundreds of thousands of clones, 80% to 90% seen once.

The clonotype was recovered from a woman in her 50s who had been exposed to COVID-19. The chain combines TRBV19 with TRBJ2-6; TRBD2 might be the D (5 bases). Sequencing was performed on PBMCs or T cells enriched from blood (not recorded which). CDR3 amino acids: CASSEGSWANVLTF. For the CDR3, the DNA is TGTGCCAGTAGCGAGGGCTCCTGGGCCAACGTCCTGACTTTC.